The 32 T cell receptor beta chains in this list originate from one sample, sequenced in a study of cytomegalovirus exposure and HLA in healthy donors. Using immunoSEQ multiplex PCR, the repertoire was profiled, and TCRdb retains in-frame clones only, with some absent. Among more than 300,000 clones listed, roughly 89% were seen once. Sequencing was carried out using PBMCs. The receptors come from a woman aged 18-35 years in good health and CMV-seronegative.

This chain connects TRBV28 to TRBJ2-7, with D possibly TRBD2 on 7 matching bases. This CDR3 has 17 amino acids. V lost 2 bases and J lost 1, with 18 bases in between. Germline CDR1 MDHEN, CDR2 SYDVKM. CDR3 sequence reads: CASSLGPHGGLSYEQYF. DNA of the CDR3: TGTGCCAGCAGTTTAGGCCCCCACGGGGGGCTTTCCTACGAGCAGTACTTC.

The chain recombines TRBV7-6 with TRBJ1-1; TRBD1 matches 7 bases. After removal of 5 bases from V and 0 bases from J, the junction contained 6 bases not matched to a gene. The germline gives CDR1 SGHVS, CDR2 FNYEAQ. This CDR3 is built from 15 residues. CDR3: CASSPRQGLNTEAFF. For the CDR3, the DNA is TGTGCCAGCAGCCCTCGACAGGGTCTGAACACTGAAGCTTTCTTT.

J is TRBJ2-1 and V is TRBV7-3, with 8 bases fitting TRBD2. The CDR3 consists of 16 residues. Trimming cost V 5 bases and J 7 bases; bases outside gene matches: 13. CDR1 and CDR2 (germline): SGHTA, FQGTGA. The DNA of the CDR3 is TGTGCCAGCAGCCCCTGGGGTAGCGGGAATGGGAATGAGCAGTTCTTC. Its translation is CASSPWGSGNGNEQFF.

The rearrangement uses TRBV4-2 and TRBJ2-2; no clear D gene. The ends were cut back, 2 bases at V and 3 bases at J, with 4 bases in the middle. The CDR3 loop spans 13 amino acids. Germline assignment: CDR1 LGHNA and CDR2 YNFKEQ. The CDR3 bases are TGTGCCAGCAGCCAAATAGACACCGGGGAGCTGTTTTTT. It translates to CASSQIDTGELFF.

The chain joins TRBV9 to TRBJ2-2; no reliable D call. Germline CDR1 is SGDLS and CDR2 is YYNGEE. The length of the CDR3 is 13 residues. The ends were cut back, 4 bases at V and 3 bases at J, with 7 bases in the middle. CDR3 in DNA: TGTGCCAGCAGCCCCGTCGACACCGGGGAGCTGTTTTTT. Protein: CASSPVDTGELFF.

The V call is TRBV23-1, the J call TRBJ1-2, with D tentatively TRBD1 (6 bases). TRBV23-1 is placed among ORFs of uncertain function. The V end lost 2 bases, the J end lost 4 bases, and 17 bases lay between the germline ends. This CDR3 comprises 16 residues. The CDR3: CASSQRPQGILYGYTF. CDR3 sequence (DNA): TGCGCCAGCAGTCAACGACCCCAGGGGATCCTCTATGGCTACACCTTC.

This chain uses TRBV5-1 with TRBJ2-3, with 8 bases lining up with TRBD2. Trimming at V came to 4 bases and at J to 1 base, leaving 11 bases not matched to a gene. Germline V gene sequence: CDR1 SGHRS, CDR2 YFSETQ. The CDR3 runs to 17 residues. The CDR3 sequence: CASSITSTSGGTDTQYF. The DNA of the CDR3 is TGCGCCAGCAGCATAACGTCTACTAGCGGAGGCACAGATACGCAGTATTTT.

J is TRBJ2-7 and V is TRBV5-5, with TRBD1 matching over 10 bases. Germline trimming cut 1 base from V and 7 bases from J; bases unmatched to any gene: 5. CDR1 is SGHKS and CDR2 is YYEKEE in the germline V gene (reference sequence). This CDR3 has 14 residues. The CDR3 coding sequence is TGTGCCAGCAGCTTGATTGGGGGACAGGGGGAGCAGTACTTC. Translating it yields CASSLIGGQGEQYF.

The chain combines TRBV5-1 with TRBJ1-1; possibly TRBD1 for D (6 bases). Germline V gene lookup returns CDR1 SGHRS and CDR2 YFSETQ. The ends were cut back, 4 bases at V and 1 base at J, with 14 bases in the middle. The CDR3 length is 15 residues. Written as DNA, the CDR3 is TGCGCCAGCAGCCGAAAGGACAGCAAGAACACTGAAGCTTTCTTT. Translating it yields CASSRKDSKNTEAFF. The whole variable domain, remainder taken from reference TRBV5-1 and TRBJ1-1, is KAGVTQTPRYLIKTRGQQVTLSCSPISGHRSVSWYQQTPGQGLQFLFEYFSETQRNKGNFPGRFSGRQFSNSRSEMNVSTLELGDSALYLCASSRKDSKNTEAFFGQGTRLTVV.

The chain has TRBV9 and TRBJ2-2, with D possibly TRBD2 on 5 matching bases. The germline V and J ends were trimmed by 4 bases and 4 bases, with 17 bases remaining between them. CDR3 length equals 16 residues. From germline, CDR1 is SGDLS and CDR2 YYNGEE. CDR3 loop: CASSHGRGKGTGELFF. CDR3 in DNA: TGTGCCAGCAGCCACGGGCGAGGGAAGGGCACCGGGGAGCTGTTTTTT. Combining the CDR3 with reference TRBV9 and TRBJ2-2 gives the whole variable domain DSGVTQTPKHLITATGQRVTLRCSPRSGDLSVYWYQQSLDQGLQFLIQYYNGEERAKGNILERFSAQQFPDLHSELNLSSLELGDSALYFCASSHGRGKGTGELFFGEGSRLTVL.

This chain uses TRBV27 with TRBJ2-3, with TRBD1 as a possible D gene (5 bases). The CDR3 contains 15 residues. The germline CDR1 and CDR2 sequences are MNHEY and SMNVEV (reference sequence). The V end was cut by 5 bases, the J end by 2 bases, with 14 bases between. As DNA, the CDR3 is TGTGCCAGCAGTCCAAGGGGTTACCCCACAGATACGCAGTATTTT. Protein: CASSPRGYPTDTQYF.

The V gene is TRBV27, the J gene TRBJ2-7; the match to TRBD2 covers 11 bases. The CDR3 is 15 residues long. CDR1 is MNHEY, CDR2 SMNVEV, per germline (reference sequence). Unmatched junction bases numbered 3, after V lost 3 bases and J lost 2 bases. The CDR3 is CASSLGLAVPYEQYF. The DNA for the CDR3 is TGTGCCAGCAGTTTGGGACTAGCGGTACCCTACGAGCAGTACTTC.

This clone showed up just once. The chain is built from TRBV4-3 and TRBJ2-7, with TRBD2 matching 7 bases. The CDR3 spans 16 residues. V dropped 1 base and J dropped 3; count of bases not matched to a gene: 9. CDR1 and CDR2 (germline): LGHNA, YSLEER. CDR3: CASSQGFGGGLYEQYF. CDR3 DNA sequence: TGCGCCAGCAGCCAAGGTTTTGGGGGGGGACTCTACGAGCAGTACTTC.

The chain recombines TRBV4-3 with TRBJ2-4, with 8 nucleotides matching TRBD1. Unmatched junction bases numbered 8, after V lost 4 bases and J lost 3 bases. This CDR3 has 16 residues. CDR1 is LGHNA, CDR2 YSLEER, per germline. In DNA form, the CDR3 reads TGCGCCAGCAGCCCCGGGACAGGCCTCGGCAAAAACATTCAGTACTTC. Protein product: CASSPGTGLGKNIQYF.

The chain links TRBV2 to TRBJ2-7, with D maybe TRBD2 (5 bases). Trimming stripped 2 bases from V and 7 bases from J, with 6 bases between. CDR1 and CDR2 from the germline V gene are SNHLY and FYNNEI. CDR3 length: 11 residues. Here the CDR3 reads CASSEPGEQYF. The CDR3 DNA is TGTGCCAGCAGTGAACCGGGAGAGCAGTACTTC. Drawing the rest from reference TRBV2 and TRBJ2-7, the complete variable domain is EPEVTQTPSHQVTQMGQEVILRCVPISNHLYFYWYRQILGQKVEFLVSFYNNEISEKSEIFDDQFSVERPDGSNFTLKIRSTKLEDSAMYFCASSEPGEQYFGPGTRLTVT.

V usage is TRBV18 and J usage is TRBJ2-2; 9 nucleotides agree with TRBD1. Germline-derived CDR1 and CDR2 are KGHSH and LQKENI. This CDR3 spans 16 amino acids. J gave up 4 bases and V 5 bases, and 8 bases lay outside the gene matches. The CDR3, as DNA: TGTGCCAGCTCAGCCGGGACAGGGATTAGCACCGGGGAGCTGTTTTTT. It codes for CASSAGTGISTGELFF.

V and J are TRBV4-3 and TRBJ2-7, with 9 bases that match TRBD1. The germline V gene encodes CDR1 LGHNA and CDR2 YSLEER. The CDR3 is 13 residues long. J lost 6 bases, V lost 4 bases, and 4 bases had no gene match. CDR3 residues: CASSLNRGLEQYF. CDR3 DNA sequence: TGCGCCAGCAGCCTGAACAGGGGGCTCGAGCAGTACTTC.

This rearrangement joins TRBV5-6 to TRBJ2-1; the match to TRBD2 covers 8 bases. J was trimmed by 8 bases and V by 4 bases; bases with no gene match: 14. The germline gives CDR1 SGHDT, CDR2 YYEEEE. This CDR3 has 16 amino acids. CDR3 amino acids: CASSGAQGLVVYEQFF. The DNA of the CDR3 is TGTGCCAGCAGCGGTGCCCAGGGACTAGTCGTCTATGAGCAGTTCTTC.

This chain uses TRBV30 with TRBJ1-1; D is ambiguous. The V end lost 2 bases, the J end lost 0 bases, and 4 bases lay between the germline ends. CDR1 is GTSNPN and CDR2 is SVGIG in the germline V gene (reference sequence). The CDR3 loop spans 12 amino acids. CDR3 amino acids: CAWSLMNTEAFF. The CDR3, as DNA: TGTGCCTGGAGTCTAATGAACACTGAAGCTTTCTTT.

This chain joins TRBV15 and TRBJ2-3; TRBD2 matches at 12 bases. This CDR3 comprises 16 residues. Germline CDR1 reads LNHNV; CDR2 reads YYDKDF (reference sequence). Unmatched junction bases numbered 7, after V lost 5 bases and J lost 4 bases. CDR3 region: CATSRLAGGPSDTQYF. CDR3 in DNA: TGTGCCACCAGCCGTCTAGCGGGAGGGCCTTCAGATACGCAGTATTTT.

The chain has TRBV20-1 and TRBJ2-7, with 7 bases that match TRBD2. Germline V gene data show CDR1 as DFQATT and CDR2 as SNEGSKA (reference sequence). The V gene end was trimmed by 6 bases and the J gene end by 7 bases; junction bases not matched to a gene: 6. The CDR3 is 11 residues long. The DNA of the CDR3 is TGCAGTGCATCGGGAGGTGGGGAGCAGTACTTC. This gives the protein CSASGGGEQYF.

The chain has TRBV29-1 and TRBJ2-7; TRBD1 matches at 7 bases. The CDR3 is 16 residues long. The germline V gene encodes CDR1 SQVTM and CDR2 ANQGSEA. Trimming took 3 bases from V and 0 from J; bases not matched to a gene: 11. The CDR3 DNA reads TGCAGCGTTGATGGATTAGACAGGGACAGCTCCTACGAGCAGTACTTC. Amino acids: CSVDGLDRDSSYEQYF.

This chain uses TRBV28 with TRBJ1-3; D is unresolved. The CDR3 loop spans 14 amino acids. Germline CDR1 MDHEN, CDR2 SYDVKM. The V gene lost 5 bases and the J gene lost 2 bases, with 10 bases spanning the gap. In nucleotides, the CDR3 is TGTGCCAGCAGTATAGACACTCCTGGAAACACCATATATTTT. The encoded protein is CASSIDTPGNTIYF. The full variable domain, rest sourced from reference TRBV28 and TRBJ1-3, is DVKVTQSSRYLVKRTGEKVFLECVQDMDHENMFWYRQDPGLGLRLIYFSYDVKMKEKGDIPEGYSVSREKKERFSLILESASTNQTSMYLCASSIDTPGNTIYFGEGSWLTVV.

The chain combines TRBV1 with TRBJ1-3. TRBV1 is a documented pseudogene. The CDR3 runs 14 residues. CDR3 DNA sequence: TGCACCAGCAGCCAACAGTGGCCGGGGGACACCATATATTTT. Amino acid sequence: CTSSQQWPGDTIYF.

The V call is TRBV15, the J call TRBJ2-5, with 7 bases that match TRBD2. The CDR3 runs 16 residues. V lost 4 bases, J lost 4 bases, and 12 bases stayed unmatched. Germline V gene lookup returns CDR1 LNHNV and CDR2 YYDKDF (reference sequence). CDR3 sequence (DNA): TGTGCCACCAGCAACGGCCTAGCGGAGGGAAGAGAGACCCAGTACTTC. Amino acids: CATSNGLAEGRETQYF.

The CDR3 sequence: CASSIDSGSNQPQHF. The CDR3 DNA reads TGTGCCAGCAGCATTGACAGTGGCAGCAATCAGCCCCAGCATTTT. V is TRBV28 and J is TRBJ1-5; possibly TRBD1 for D (5 bases). This CDR3 is built from 15 residues. Germline loops: CDR1 MDHEN, CDR2 SYDVKM. V shed 6 bases and J shed 1 base, with 13 bases lying between them.

CDR3 in amino acids: CASSGEGGPTVTEAFF. The CDR3, as DNA: TGTGCCAGCAGCGGGGAAGGGGGCCCCACGGTCACTGAAGCTTTCTTT. The chain recombines TRBV9 with TRBJ1-1, with 7 positions matching TRBD1. With 3 bases clipped from V and 4 bases from J, the junction kept 12 bases outside the gene matches. Looked up from germline, CDR1 is SGDLS and CDR2 is YYNGEE. The CDR3 contains 16 residues. The full variable domain, rest sourced from reference TRBV9 and TRBJ1-1, is DSGVTQTPKHLITATGQRVTLRCSPRSGDLSVYWYQQSLDQGLQFLIQYYNGEERAKGNILERFSAQQFPDLHSELNLSSLELGDSALYFCASSGEGGPTVTEAFFGQGTRLTVV.

This CDR3 is CASRAGVVGSYEQYF. DNA for the CDR3: TGCGCCAGCAGGGCAGGGGTGGTGGGCTCCTACGAGCAGTACTTC. This chain joins TRBV4-3 and TRBJ2-7, with D perhaps matching TRBD1 (6 bases). The CDR3 totals 15 residues. V lost 6 bases to trimming and J lost 0 bases, with 15 bases between them. Germline V gene lookup returns CDR1 LGHNA and CDR2 YSLEER.

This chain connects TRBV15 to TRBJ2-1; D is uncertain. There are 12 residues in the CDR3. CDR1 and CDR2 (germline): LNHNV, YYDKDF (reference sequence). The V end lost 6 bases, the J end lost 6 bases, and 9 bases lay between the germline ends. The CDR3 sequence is CATRSTGNEQFF. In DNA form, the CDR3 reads TGTGCCACCAGGAGCACGGGCAATGAGCAGTTCTTC.

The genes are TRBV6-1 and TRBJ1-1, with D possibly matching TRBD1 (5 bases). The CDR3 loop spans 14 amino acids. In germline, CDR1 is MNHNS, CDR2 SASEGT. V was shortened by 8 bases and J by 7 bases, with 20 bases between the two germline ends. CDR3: CASGRGAGKGEAFF. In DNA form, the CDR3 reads TGTGCCAGCGGAAGGGGCGCAGGGAAAGGTGAAGCTTTCTTT.

CDR3 DNA sequence: TGTGCCAGCAGCTTCCCGGGACTCGCCAGCGGCGGGGAGCTGTTTTTT. It specifies CASSFPGLASGGELFF. The V call is TRBV5-6, the J call TRBJ2-2, with a possible D match to TRBD2 (6 bases). Germline CDR1 is SGHDT and CDR2 is YYEEEE. The CDR3 extends over 16 amino acids. V was shortened by 2 bases and J by 7 bases, with 18 bases between the two germline ends.

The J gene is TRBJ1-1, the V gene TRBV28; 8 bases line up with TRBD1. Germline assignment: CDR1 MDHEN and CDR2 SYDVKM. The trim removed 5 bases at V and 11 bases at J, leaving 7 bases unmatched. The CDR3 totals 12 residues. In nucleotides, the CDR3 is TGTGCCAGCAGTGACAGGGGCAATAGGGCTTTCTTT. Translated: CASSDRGNRAFF.